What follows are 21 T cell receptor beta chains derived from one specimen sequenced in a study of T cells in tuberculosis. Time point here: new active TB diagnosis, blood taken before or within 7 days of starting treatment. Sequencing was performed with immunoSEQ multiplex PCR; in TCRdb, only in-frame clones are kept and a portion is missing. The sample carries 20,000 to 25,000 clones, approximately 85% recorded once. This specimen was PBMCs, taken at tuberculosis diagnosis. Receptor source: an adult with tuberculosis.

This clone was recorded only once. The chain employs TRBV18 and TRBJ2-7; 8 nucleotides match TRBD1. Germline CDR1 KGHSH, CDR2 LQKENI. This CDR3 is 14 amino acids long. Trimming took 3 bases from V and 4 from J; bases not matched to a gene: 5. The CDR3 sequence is CASSPTGALYEQYF. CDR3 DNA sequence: TGTGCCAGCTCACCGACAGGGGCCCTATACGAGCAGTACTTC. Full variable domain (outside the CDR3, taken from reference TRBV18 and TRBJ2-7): NAGVMQNPRHLVRRRGQEARLRCSPMKGHSHVYWYRQLPEEGLKFMVYLQKENIIDESGMPKERFSAEFPKEGPSILRIQQVVRGDSAAYFCASSPTGALYEQYFGPGTRLTVT.

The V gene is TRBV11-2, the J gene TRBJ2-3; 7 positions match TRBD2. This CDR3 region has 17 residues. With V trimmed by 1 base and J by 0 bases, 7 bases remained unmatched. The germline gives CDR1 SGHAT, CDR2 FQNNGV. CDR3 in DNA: TGTGCCAGCAGCTTAGGGCGGGACTACCCTAGCACAGATACGCAGTATTTT. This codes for CASSLGRDYPSTDTQYF.

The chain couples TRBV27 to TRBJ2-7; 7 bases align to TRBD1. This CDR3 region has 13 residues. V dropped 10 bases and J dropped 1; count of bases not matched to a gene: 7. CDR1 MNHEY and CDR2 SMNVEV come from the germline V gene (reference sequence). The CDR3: CATLGQPSYEQYF. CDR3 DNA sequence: TGTGCCACTCTGGGACAGCCTTCCTACGAGCAGTACTTC.

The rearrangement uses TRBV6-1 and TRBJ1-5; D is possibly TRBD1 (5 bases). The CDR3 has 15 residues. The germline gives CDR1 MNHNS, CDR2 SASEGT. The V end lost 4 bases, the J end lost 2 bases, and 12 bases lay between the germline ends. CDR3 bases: TGTGCCAGCAGTGGGTGGGGGGGTGGCAATCAGCCCCAGCATTTT. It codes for CASSGWGGGNQPQHF.

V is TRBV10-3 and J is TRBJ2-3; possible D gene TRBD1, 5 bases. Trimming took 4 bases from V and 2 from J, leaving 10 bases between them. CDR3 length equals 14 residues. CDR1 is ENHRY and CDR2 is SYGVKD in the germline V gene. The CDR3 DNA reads TGTGCCATCAGTGCAGGGCAGGACACAGATACGCAGTATTTT. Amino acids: CAISAGQDTDTQYF.

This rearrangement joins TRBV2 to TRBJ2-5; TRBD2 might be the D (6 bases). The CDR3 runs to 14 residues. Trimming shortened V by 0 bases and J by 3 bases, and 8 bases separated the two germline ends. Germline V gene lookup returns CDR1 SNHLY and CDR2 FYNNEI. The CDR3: CASSEAAGKETQYF. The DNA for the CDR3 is TGTGCCAGCAGTGAAGCGGCGGGGAAAGAGACCCAGTACTTC.

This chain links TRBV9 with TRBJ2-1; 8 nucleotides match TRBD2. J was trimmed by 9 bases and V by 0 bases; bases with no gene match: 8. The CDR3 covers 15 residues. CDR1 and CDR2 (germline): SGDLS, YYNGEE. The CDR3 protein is CASSVDQRENAEQFF. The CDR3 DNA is TGTGCCAGCAGCGTAGACCAGCGGGAGAACGCTGAGCAGTTCTTC.

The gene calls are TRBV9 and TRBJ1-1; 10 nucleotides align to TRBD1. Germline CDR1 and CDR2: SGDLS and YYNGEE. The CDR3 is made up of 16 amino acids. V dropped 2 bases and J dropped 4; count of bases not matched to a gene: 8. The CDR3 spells CASSVPPGQGGTEAFF. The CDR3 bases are TGTGCCAGCAGCGTTCCTCCAGGACAGGGGGGCACTGAAGCTTTCTTT.

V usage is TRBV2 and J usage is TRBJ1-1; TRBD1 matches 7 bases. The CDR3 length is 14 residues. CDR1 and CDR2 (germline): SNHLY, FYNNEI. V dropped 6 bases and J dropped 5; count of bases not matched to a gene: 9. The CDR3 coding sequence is TGTGCCAGCAGGCAAAGGGGGCAATGGACTGAAGCTTTCTTT. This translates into CASRQRGQWTEAFF.

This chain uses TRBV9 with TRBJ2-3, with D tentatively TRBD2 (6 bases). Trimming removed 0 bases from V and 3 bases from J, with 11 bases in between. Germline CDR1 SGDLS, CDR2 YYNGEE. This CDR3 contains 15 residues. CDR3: CASSVAGVGTDTQYF. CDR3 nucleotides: TGTGCCAGCAGCGTAGCGGGAGTTGGGACAGATACGCAGTATTTT.

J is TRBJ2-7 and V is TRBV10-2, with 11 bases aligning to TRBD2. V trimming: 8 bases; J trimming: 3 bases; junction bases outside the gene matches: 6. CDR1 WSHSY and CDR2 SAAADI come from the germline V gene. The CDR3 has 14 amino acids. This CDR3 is CASATSGSIYEQYF. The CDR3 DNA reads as TGCGCCAGCGCCACTAGCGGGAGTATCTACGAGCAGTACTTC.

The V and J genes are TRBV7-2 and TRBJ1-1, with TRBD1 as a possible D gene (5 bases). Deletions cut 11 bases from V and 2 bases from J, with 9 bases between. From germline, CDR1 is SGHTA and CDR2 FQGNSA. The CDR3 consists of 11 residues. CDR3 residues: CAGGTNTEAFF. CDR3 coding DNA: TGTGCCGGCGGGACCAACACTGAAGCTTTCTTT.

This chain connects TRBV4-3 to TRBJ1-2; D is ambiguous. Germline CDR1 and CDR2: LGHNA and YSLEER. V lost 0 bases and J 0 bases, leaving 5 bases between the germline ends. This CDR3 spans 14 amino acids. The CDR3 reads CASSQERANYGYTF. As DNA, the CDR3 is TGCGCCAGCAGCCAAGAACGGGCTAACTATGGCTACACCTTC.

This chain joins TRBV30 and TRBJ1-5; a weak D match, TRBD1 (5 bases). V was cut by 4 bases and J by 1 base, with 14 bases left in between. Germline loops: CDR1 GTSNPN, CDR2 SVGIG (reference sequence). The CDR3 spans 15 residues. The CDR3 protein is CAWNGGIGSNQPQHF. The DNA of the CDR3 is TGTGCCTGGAACGGGGGAATTGGGAGCAATCAGCCCCAGCATTTT.

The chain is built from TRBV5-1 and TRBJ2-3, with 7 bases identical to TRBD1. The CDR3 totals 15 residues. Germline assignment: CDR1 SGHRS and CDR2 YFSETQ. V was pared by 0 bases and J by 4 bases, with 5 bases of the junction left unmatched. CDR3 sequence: CASSLGGGLADTQYF. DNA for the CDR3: TGCGCCAGCAGCTTGGGAGGGGGCCTCGCAGATACGCAGTATTTT.

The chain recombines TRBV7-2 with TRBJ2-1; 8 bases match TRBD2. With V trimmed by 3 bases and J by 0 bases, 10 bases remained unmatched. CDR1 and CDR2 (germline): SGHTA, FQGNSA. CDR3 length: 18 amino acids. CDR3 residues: CASSLGGIAGSSYNEQFF. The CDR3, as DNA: TGTGCCAGCAGCTTGGGAGGAATAGCGGGAAGCTCCTACAATGAGCAGTTCTTC.

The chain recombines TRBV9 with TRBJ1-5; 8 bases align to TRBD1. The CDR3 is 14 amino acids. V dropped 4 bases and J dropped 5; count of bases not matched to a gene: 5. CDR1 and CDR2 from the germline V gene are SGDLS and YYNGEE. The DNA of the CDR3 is TGTGCCAGCAGCTCACAGGGGGGACATCAGCCCCAGCATTTT. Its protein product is CASSSQGGHQPQHF. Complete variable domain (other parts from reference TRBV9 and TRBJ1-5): DSGVTQTPKHLITATGQRVTLRCSPRSGDLSVYWYQQSLDQGLQFLIQYYNGEERAKGNILERFSAQQFPDLHSELNLSSLELGDSALYFCASSSQGGHQPQHFGDGTRLSIL.

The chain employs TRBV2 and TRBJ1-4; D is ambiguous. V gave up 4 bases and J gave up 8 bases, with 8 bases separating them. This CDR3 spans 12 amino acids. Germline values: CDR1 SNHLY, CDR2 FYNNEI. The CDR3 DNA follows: TGTGCCAGCAGTGCAGGCTTCGAAAAACTGTTTTTT. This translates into CASSAGFEKLFF.

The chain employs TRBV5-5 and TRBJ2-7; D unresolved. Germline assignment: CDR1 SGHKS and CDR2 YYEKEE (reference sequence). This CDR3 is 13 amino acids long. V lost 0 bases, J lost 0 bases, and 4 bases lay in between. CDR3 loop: CASSLGSSYEQYF. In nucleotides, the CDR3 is TGTGCCAGCAGCTTGGGGAGCTCCTACGAGCAGTACTTC.

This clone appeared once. CDR3 loop: CSVGGVTGEAAGANVLTF. The CDR3 DNA is TGCAGCGTTGGAGGGGTGACAGGGGAGGCGGCCGGGGCCAACGTCCTGACTTTC. This chain uses TRBV29-1 with TRBJ2-6; 8 bases are shared with TRBD1. V shed 4 bases, J shed 4 bases, and the junction held 15 bases outside the gene matches. Per the germline V gene, CDR1 is SQVTM and CDR2 is ANQGSEA. The CDR3 length is 18 residues.

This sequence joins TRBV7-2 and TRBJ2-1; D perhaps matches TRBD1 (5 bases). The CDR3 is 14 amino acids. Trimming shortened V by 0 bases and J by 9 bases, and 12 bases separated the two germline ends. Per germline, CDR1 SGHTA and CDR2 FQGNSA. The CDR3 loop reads CASSLAGLDSEQFF. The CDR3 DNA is TGTGCCAGCAGCTTAGCGGGGCTAGATAGTGAGCAGTTCTTC.